The 9 T cell receptor beta chains reported below all come from one sample, sequenced in a study of beta chain features in type 1 diabetes. Expressed TCRB transcripts were sequenced because the entire RNA isolate underwent reverse transcription. Measured with immunoSEQ multiplex PCR; TCRdb has only the in-frame clones, and not every one. The sample has nearly 250,000 clones, 68% seen once. The material sequenced was naive CD4+ T cells from blood. These receptors all come from a man aged 30-40 years in good health.

This sequence joins TRBV30 and TRBJ1-2; TRBD1 is a possible D gene (5 bases). V lost 2 bases and J 7 bases, leaving 11 bases between the germline ends. From germline, CDR1 is GTSNPN and CDR2 SVGIG (reference sequence). The length of the CDR3 is 12 residues. The CDR3 here is CAWSIGAGGYTF. DNA of the CDR3: TGTGCCTGGAGTATCGGGGCCGGTGGCTACACCTTC. Full variable domain (remainder filled in from reference TRBV30 and TRBJ1-2): SQTIHQWPATLVQPVGSPLSLECTVEGTSNPNLYWYRQAAGRGLQLLFYSVGIGQISSEVPQNLSASRPQDRQFILSSKKLLLSDSGFYLCAWSIGAGGYTFGSGTRLTVV.

V and J are TRBV7-2 and TRBJ1-3; D is ambiguous. The CDR3 loop spans 13 amino acids. The V gene lost 5 bases and the J gene lost 1 base, with 6 bases spanning the gap. Germline CDR1 reads SGHTA; CDR2 reads FQGNSA. The chain's CDR3 is CASSAQSGNTIYF. CDR3 coding DNA: TGTGCCAGCAGCGCCCAATCTGGAAACACCATATATTTT.

This chain links TRBV7-6 with TRBJ1-1, with D hard to call. Germline lookup yields CDR1 SGHVS and CDR2 FNYEAQ. The V gene lost 5 bases and the J gene lost 3 bases, with 10 bases spanning the gap. The CDR3 is 13 residues long. The CDR3 spells CASSPQEYTEAFF. In DNA, the CDR3 is TGTGCCAGCAGCCCCCAGGAGTACACTGAAGCTTTCTTT.

CDR3 nucleotide sequence: TGCGCCAGCAGCCAATCCTTTAGCTCTGGGGCCAACGTCCTGACTTTC. It is translated as CASSQSFSSGANVLTF. The rearrangement uses TRBV5-1 and TRBJ2-6, with D unclear. Trimming removed 4 bases at V and 0 bases at J, with 11 bases between. Germline V gene sequence: CDR1 SGHRS, CDR2 YFSETQ. The CDR3 sequence is 16 residues long.

This clone has a handful of counts. CDR3 DNA sequence: TGTGCCAGTACGTCGGCCTTCTCCTACGAGCAGTACTTC. Amino acid sequence: CASTSAFSYEQYF. This sequence joins TRBV30 and TRBJ2-7; D is ambiguous. The CDR3 loop spans 13 amino acids. Deletions cut 8 bases from V and 0 bases from J, with 14 bases between. Germline CDR1 reads GTSNPN; CDR2 reads SVGIG (reference sequence).

The V call is TRBV29-1, the J call TRBJ2-5; no definite D call. The CDR3 length is 12 residues. V shed 6 bases and J shed 2 bases, with 10 bases lying between them. The germline V gene has CDR1 SQVTM and CDR2 ANQGSEA. For the CDR3, the DNA is TGCAGCGTATGGAAGGGTCAAGAGACCCAGTACTTC. Its protein product is CSVWKGQETQYF.

This sequence joins TRBV16 and TRBJ1-1, with D tentatively TRBD1 (5 bases). This CDR3 region has 14 residues. Trimming took 4 bases from V and 10 from J, leaving 19 bases between them. The V gene's germline CDR1 is KGHSY and CDR2 FQNENV. CDR3 sequence (DNA): TGTGCCAGCAGCCCCCGCGGGGCCCTCTCGGGAGCTTTCTTT. Residues: CASSPRGALSGAFF.

This clone was observed a few times. The V and J genes are TRBV13 and TRBJ1-1, with TRBD1 matching 7 bases. The V gene end was trimmed by 4 bases and the J gene end by 0 bases; junction bases not matched to a gene: 2. The CDR3 covers 14 residues. Germline loops: CDR1 PRHDT, CDR2 FYEKMQ (reference sequence). CDR3 sequence reads: CASSSGQLNTEAFF. In DNA form, the CDR3 reads TGTGCCAGCAGCTCGGGACAGTTGAACACTGAAGCTTTCTTT.

The CDR3: CASSQQPVETQYF. The CDR3 DNA is TGCGCCAGCAGCCAACAACCGGTGGAGACCCAGTACTTC. The rearrangement uses TRBV4-1 and TRBJ2-5; D ambiguous. V lost 2 bases and J 5 bases, leaving 9 bases between the germline ends. The germline V gene has CDR1 MGHRA and CDR2 YSYEKL. This CDR3 has 13 residues.